This T cell receptor beta chain was retrieved from a study of blood T cells in healthy people across ages (dated by TCRdb to about 2015). About the investigation overall: In model experiments, template switching captured about one uniquely barcoded TCR beta cDNA molecule for every two T cells. Donors were grouped into four age groups: young (average 16 years), middle-aged (around 39), aged (about 59) and long-lived (approximately 82). Donors of different ages were randomly distributed across sequencing lanes to avoid experimental bias. The study measured age-related changes in TCR beta repertoire diversity using deep sequencing normalized with unique cDNA molecular identifiers. The study analyzed two additional independent replicas of 1 million unique cDNA reads from the same blood draw for two donors, one aged 18 to 30 and one aged 80 or older.

Concerning this clonotype: What this receptor recognizes is not known. At one end the junction does not follow the germline gene, possibly because of a read error.

Donors were 35 to 40 systemically healthy Caucasian individuals from Russia aged roughly 6 to 90 years. Around 10 milliliters of peripheral blood were drawn from each donor into EDTA-treated Vacutainer tubes. PBMCs were isolated by Ficoll-Paque density-gradient centrifugation, with at least 6 million obtained per sample. Total RNA was extracted from PBMCs with Trizol reagent, with at least 5.5 micrograms obtained per sample. The percentages of naive CD45RAhigh/CD27high T cells were determined by flow cytometry on a PBMC aliquot from every donor. The CDR3 goes from the cysteine to the phenylalanine over 14 residues. Only the CDR3 DNA stays, 42 bases, in frame from base 1. CDR1 and CDR2, looked up from the germline V gene, are SGDLS and YYNGEE. Library preparation was by 5' RACE. Data came from an Illumina HiSeq 2500. A second PCR of roughly 7 to 11 cycles was performed with a sample-barcoded 5' primer and a J-beta primer mix. A unique molecular identifier was introduced onto each TCR beta cDNA molecule by a template-switch 5' adaptor carrying 12 random nucleotides. At least 2.5 million CDR3-containing paired-end reads were obtained from each sample. The Mint cDNA synthesis kit, primed by a TRBC-specific oligonucleotide, was used to synthesize first-strand cDNA from all RNA. Following uracil-DNA glycosylase treatment, all cDNA underwent a first 18-cycle PCR with the universal primers M1SS and BC2_uni_R. The authors' analysis ran thus. For normalization, 1 million high-quality reads were randomly selected from each sample, with every read carrying a distinct molecular identifier. Reads with shared molecular identifiers were discarded instead of being binned into consensus sequences. MiTCR, with a Q25 quality threshold and the strictest error-elimination algorithm, was used for CDR3 identification, clonotype clustering and error correction. A nonparametric unseen species model with Euler transformation was used to estimate a lower bound on total TCR beta diversity. TCRdb's own reprocessing of the public reads used fastp at Q25 and MiXCR and kept productive beta chains. Each CDR3 protein gets just one entry, which takes the most common genes and DNA from the rows behind it. V and J calls and clone size were set by TCRdb, not the authors. The sample records under 2,000,000 distinct CDR3 sequences, 49% of which are singletons. Of the sample, 2% to 2.5% is held by the ten largest clones.

On the study overall, not on this receptor specifically: As age increased, observed TCR beta diversity per million T cells dropped in a roughly linear way, and a significant reduction was already evident by age 40. Estimates of total diversity from one million sequenced T cells were regarded as lower bounds and underestimates. Donor CMV infection status was unknown, potentially confounding age-related changes in expanded clonotypes. Observed TCR beta diversity correlated strongly with the percentage of naive T cells measured by flow cytometry. The long-lived group showed more naive CD4+ T cells, fewer expanded clones and increased TCR diversity than the aged group, suggesting age selection. Since profiling was done on bulk unsorted PBMCs, naive and antigen-experienced compartments could not be conclusively compared.

Sequences were obtained from blood. This receptor was taken from a woman aged 40 to 50 in good health. The chain uses TRBV9 and TRBJ1-3; no D gene can be assigned with confidence. The CDR3 here reads CASSPQITGNTVYF. The nucleotide sequence is given as TGTGCCAGCAGCCCTCAGATTACTGGAAACACCGTATATTTT.